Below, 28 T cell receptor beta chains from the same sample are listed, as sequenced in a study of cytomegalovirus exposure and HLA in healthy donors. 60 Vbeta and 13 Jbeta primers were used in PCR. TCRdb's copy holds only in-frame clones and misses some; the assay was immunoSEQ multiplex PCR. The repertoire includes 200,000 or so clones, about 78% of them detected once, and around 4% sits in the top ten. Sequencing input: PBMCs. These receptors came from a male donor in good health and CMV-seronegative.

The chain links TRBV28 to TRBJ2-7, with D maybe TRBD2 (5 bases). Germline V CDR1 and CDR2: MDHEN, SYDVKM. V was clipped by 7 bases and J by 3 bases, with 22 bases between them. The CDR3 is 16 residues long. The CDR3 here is CASTTLGGGYNYEQYF. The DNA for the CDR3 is TGTGCCAGCACTACACTGGGTGGAGGCTATAACTACGAGCAGTACTTC.

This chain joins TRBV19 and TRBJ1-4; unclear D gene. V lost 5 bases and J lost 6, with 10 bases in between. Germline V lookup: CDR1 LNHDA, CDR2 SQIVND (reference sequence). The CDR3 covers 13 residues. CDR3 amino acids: CASSPDSDEKLFF. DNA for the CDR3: TGTGCCAGTAGTCCGGACTCGGATGAAAAACTGTTTTTT.

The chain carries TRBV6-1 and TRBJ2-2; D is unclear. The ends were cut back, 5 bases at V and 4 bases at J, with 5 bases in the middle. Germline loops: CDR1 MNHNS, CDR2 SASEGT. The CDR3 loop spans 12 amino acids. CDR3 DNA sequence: TGTGCCAGCAGTTTCAGCACCGGGGAGCTGTTTTTT. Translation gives CASSFSTGELFF.

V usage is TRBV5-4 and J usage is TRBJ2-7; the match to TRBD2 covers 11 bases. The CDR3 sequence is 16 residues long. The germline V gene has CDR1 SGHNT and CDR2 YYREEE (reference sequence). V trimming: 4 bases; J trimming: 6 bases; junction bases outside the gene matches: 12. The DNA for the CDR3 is TGTGCCAGCAGCAACCGAATAGCGGGAGGGCCGGGCGAGCAGTACTTC. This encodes CASSNRIAGGPGEQYF. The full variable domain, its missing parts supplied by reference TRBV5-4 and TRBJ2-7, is ETGVTQSPTHLIKTRGQQVTLRCSSQSGHNTVSWYQQALGQGPQFIFQYYREEENGRGNFPPRFSGLQFPNYSSELNVNALELDDSALYLCASSNRIAGGPGEQYFGPGTRLTVT.

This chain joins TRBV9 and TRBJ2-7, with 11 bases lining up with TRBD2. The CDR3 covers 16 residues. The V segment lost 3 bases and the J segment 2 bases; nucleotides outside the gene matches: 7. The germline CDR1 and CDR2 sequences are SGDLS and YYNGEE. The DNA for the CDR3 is TGTGCCAGCAGCGGTGGAGTGACTAGCGGGGCCTACGAGCAGTACTTC. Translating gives CASSGGVTSGAYEQYF.

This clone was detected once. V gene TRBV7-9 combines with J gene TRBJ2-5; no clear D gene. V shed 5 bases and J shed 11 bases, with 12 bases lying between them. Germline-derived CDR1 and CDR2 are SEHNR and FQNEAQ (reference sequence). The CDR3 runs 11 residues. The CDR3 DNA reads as TGTGCCAGCAGCATGACTCCAAGACAGTACTTC. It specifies CASSMTPRQYF.

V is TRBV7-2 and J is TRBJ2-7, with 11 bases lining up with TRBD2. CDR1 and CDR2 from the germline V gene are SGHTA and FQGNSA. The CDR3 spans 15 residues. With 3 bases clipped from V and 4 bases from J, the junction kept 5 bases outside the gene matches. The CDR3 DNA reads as TGTGCCAGCAGCTTGCCGGGACTAGCGGCGTACGAGCAGTACTTC. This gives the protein CASSLPGLAAYEQYF.

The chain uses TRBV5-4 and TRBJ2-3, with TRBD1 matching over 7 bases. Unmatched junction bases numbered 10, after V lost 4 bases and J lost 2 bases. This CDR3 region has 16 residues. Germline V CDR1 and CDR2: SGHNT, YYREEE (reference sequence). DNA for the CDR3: TGTGCCAGCAGCGGCGAGGGACAGACCTTCACAGATACGCAGTATTTT. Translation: CASSGEGQTFTDTQYF.

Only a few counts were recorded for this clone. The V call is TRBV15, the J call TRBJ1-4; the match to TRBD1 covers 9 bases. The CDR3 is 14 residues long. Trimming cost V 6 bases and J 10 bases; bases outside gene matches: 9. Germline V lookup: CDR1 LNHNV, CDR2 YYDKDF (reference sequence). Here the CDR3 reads CATRLEQGAGKLFF. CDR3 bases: TGTGCCACCAGACTGGAACAGGGGGCGGGAAAACTGTTTTTT.

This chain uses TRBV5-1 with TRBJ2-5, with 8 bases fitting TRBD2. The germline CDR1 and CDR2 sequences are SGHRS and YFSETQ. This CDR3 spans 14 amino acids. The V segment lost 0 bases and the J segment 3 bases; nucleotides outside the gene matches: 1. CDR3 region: CASSLAGGEETQYF. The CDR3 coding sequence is TGCGCCAGCAGCTTGGCGGGGGGGGAAGAGACCCAGTACTTC.

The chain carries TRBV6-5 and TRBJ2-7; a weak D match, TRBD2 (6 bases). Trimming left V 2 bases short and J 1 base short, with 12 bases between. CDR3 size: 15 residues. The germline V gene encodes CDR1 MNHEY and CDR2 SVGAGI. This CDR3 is CASSYSGFPSYEQYF. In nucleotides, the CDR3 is TGTGCCAGCAGTTACAGCGGGTTCCCGTCCTACGAGCAGTACTTC.

CDR3 sequence (DNA): TGTGCCAGCAGATACCGAGACACGGATAACTATGGCTACACCTTC. Residues: CASRYRDTDNYGYTF. This chain connects TRBV6-5 to TRBJ1-2; no clear D. Germline V gene data show CDR1 as MNHEY and CDR2 as SVGAGI. The V and J ends lost 6 bases and 1 base respectively, with 15 bases between them. CDR3 length equals 15 residues.

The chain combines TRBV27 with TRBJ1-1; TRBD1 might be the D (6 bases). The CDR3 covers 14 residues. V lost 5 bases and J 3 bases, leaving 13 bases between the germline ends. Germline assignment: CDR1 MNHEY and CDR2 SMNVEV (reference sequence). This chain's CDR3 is CASSPGHRDTEAFF. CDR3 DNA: TGTGCCAGCAGTCCGGGACATAGAGACACTGAAGCTTTCTTT.

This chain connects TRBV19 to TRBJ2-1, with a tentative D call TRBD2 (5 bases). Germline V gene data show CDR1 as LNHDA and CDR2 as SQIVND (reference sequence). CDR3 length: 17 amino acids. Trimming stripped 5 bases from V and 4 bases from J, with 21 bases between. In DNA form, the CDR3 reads TGTGCCAGTAGTGGGTTCGTAATAGGAGGTGGATACAATGAGCAGTTCTTC. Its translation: CASSGFVIGGGYNEQFF. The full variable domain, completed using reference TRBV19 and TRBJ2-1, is DGGITQSPKYLFRKEGQNVTLSCEQNLNHDAMYWYRQDPGQGLRLIYYSQIVNDFQKGDIAEGYSVSREKKESFPLTVTSAQKNPTAFYLCASSGFVIGGGYNEQFFGPGTRLTVL.

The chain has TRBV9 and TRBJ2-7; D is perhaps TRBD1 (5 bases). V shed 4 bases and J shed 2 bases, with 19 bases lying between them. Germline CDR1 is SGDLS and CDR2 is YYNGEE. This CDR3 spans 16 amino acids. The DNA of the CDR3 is TGTGCCAGCAGCCCAAAACCGACGGTGGGGCCCTACGAGCAGTACTTC. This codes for CASSPKPTVGPYEQYF.

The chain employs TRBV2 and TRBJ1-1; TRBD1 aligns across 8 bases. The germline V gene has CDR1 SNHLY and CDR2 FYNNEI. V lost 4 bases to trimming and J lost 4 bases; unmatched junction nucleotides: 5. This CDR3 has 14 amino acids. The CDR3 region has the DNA TGTGCCAGCAGTGGGCGACAGGGGTTCACTGAAGCTTTCTTT. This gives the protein CASSGRQGFTEAFF.

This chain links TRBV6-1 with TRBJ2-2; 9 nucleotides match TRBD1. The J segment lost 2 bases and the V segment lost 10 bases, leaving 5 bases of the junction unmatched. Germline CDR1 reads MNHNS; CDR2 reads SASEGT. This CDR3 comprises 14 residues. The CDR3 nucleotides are TGTGCCACCTCGACAGGGGGAAACACCGGGGAGCTGTTTTTT. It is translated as CATSTGGNTGELFF.

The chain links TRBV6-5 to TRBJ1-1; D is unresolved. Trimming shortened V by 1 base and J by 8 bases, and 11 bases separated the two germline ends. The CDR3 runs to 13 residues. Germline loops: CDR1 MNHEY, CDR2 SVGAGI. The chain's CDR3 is CASSYLNRGEAFF. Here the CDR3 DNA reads TGTGCCAGCAGTTACTTAAATCGGGGAGAAGCTTTCTTT.

The CDR3 bases are TGTGCCAGCAGCCCCGCCAGCGGGAGGTACGAGCAGTACTTC. Translation gives CASSPASGRYEQYF. The gene calls are TRBV5-4 and TRBJ2-7; 9 bases line up with TRBD2. The CDR3 spans 14 residues. The trim removed 4 bases at V and 4 bases at J, leaving 6 bases unmatched. Germline-derived CDR1 and CDR2 are SGHNT and YYREEE (reference sequence).

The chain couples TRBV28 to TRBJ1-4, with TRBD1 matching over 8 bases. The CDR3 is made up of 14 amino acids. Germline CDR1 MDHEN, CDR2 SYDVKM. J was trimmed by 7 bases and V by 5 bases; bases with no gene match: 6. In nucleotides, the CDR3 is TGTGCCAGCAGTCGCACAGGGGGGGGTGAAAAACTGTTTTTT. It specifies CASSRTGGGEKLFF.

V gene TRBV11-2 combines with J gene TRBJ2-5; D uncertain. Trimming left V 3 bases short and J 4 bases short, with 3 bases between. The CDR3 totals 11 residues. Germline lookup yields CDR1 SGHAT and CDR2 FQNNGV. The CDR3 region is CASSFRETQYF. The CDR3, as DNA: TGTGCCAGCAGCTTTCGAGAGACCCAGTACTTC. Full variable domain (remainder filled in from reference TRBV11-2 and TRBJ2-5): EAGVAQSPRYKIIEKRQSVAFWCNPISGHATLYWYQQILGQGPKLLIQFQNNGVVDDSQLPKDRFSAERLKGVDSTLKIQPAKLEDSAVYLCASSFRETQYFGPGTRLLVL.

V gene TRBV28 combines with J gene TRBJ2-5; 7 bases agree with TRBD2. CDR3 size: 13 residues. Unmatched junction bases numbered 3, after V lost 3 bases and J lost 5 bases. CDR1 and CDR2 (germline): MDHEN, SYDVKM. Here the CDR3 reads CASSFGGWETQYF. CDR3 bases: TGTGCCAGCAGTTTCGGGGGGTGGGAGACCCAGTACTTC. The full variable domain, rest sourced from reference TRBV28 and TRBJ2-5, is DVKVTQSSRYLVKRTGEKVFLECVQDMDHENMFWYRQDPGLGLRLIYFSYDVKMKEKGDIPEGYSVSREKKERFSLILESASTNQTSMYLCASSFGGWETQYFGPGTRLLVL.

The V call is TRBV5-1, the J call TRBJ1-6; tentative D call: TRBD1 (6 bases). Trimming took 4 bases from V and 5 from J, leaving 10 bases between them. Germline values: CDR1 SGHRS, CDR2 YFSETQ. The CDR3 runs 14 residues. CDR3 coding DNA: TGCGCCAGCAGCGTAGACAGGCATAATTCACCCCTCCACTTT. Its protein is CASSVDRHNSPLHF.

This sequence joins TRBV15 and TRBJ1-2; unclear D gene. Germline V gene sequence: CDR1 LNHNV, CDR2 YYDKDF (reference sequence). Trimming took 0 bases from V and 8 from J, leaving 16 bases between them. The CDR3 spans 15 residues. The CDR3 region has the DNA TGTGCCACCAGCAGAGATCTCCGACCGGCGGAGGGCTACACCTTC. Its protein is CATSRDLRPAEGYTF.

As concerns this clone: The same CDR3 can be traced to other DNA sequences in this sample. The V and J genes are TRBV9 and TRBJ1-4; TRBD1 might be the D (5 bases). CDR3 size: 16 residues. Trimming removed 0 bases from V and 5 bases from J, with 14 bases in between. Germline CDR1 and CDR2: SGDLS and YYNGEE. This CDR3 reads CASSVATRGGNEKLFF. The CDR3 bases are TGTGCCAGCAGCGTAGCTACGAGGGGAGGGAATGAAAAACTGTTTTTT.

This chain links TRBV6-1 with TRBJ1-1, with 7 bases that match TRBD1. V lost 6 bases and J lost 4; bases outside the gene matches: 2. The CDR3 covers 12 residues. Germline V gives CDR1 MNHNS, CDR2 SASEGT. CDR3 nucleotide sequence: TGTGCCAGCAGGAACAGGGGCACTGAAGCTTTCTTT. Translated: CASRNRGTEAFF.

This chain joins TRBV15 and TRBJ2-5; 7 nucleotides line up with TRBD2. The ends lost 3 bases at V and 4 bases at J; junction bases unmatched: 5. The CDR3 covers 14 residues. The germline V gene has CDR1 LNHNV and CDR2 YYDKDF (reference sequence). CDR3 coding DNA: TGTGCCACCAGCAGTCCGGGAGGAGCAGAGACCCAGTACTTC. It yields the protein CATSSPGGAETQYF.

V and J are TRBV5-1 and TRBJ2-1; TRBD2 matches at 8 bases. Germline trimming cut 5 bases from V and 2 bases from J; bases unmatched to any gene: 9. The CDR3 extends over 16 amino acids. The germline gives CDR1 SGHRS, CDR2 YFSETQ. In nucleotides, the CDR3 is TGCGCCAGCAGTGTTGGTAGCGGGATCCCCTACAATGAGCAGTTCTTC. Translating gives CASSVGSGIPYNEQFF.